This T cell receptor (beta chain) comes out of a study of blood T cell repertoires in COVID-19. On the study more broadly: Sample material is recorded as cDNA or gDNA derived from T cells, B-cell-depleted T cells, or PBMCs.

This CDR3 is built from 13 residues. The V gene lost 3 bases and the J gene lost 1 base, with 7 bases spanning the gap. CDR1 SQVTM and CDR2 ANQGSEA come from the germline V gene. Participant age was roughly 18 to 90 years, and participants resided in approximately 25 US areas. Cohort allocation depended upon clinical history that participants reported. In the study's own analysis: Reference gene primer amplification in the assay estimated nucleated cell counts. The repertoire was sequenced with immunoSEQ multiplex PCR; TCRdb's copy has only in-frame clones and lacks some. For V, J and clone size, that table is used; D and trimming come from the DNA. The table has some 300,000 clones, about 89% seen once.

This chain connects TRBV29-1 to TRBJ2-1; D is unresolved. The receptor was isolated from a woman between 40 and 50 years old who had recovered from COVID-19. The sequenced sample consisted of PBMCs or T cells enriched from blood (not recorded which). The CDR3 sequence is CSVDQRSYNEQFF. CDR3 sequence (DNA): TGCAGCGTTGATCAGAGGTCCTACAATGAGCAGTTCTTC.